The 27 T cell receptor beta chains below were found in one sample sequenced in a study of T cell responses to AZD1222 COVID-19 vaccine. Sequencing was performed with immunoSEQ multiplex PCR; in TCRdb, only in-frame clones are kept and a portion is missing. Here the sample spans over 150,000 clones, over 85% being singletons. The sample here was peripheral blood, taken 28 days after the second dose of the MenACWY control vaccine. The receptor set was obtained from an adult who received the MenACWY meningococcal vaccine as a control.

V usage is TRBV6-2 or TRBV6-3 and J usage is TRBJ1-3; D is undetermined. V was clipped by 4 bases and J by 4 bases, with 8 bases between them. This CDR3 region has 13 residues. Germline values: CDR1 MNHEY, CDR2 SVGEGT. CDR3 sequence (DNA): TGTGCCAGCAGTTCGGGGAGAGGAAACACCATATATTTT. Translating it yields CASSSGRGNTIYF.

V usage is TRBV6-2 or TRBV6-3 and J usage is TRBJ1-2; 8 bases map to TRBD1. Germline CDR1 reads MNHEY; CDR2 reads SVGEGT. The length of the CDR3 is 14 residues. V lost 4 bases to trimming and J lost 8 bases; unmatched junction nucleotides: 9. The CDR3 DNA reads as TGTGCCAGCAGTTCGACTCGGACAGGGTCCGGCTACACCTTC. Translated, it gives CASSSTRTGSGYTF.

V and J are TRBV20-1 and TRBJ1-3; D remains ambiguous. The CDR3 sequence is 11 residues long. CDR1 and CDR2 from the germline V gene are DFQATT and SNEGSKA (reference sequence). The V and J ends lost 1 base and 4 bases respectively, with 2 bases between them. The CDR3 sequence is CSARGGNTIYF. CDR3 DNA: TGCAGTGCTAGAGGAGGAAACACCATATATTTT.

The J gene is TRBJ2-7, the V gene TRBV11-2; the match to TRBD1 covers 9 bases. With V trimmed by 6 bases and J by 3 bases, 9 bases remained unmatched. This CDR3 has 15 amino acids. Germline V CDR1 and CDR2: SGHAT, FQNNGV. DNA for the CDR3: TGTGCCAGCAGTTCACCGGGACAGGGATACTACGAGCAGTACTTC. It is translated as CASSSPGQGYYEQYF.

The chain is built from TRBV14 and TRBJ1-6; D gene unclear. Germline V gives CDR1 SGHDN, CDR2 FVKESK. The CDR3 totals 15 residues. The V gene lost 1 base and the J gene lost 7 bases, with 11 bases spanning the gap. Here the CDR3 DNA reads TGTGCCAGCAGCCAAGCGACTAGTGGCAATTCACCCCTCCACTTT. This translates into CASSQATSGNSPLHF.

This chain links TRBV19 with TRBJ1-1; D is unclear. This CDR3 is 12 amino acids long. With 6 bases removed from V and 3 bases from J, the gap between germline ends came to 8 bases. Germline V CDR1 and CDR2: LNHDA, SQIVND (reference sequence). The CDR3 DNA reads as TGTGCCAGTAGCGGGTACTACACTGAAGCTTTCTTT. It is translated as CASSGYYTEAFF.

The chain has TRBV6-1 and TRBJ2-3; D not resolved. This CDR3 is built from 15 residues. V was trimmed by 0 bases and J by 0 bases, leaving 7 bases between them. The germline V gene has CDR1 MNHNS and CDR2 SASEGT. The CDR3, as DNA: TGTGCCAGCAGTGAAGCCCTTGACAGCACAGATACGCAGTATTTT. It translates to CASSEALDSTDTQYF.

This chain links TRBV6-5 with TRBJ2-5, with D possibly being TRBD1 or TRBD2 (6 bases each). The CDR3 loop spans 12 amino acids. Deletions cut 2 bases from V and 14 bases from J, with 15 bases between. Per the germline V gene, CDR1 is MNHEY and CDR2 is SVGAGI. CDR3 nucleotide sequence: TGTGCCAGCAGTTACGGAGGGGGGACGCCCTACTTC. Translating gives CASSYGGGTPYF.

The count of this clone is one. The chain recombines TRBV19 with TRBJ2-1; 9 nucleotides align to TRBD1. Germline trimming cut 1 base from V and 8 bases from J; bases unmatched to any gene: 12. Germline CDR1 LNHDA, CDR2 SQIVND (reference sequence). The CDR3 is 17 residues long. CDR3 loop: CASSIAFWDRDRDEQFF. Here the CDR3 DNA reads TGTGCCAGTAGTATAGCTTTTTGGGACAGGGATCGAGATGAGCAGTTCTTC.

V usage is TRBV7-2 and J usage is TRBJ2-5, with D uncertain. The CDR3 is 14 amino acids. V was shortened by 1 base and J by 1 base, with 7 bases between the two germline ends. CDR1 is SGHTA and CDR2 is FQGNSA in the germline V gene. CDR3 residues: CASSLGGPQETQYF. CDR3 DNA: TGTGCCAGCAGCTTAGGTGGACCCCAAGAGACCCAGTACTTC.

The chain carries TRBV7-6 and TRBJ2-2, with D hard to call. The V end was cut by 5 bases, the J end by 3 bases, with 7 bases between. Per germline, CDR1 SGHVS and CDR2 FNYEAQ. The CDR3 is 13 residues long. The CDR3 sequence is CASSPLDTGELFF. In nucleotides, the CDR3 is TGTGCCAGCAGCCCCCTGGACACCGGGGAGCTGTTTTTT.

CDR3 region: CASSLEGTTIYF. As DNA, the CDR3 is TGTGCCAGCAGCTTAGAGGGAACAACCATATATTTT. V usage is TRBV7-2 and J usage is TRBJ1-3, with D hard to call. The CDR3 contains 12 residues. CDR1 and CDR2 from the germline V gene are SGHTA and FQGNSA. Trimming took off 1 base at V and 10 bases at J, with 8 bases between the two ends.

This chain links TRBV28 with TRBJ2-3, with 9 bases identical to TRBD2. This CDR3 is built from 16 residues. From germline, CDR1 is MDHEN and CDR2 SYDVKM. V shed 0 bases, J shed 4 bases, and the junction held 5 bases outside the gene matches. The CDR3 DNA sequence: TGTGCCAGCAGTTTATGGCGGGGGGGCCGGGCAGATACGCAGTATTTT. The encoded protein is CASSLWRGGRADTQYF.

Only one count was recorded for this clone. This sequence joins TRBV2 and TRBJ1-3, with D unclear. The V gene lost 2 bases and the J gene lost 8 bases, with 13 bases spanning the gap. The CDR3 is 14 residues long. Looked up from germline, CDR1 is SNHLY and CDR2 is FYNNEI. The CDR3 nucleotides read TGTGCCAGCAGTGAAATCGGGTTTCAGGACACCATATATTTT. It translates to CASSEIGFQDTIYF.

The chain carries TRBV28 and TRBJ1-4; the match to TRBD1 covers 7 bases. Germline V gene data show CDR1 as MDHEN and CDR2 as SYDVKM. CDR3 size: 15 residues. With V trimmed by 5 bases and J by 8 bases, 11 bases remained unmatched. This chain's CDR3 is CASSQPGQSREKLFF. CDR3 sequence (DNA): TGTGCCAGCAGTCAGCCGGGACAGTCACGGGAAAAACTGTTTTTT.

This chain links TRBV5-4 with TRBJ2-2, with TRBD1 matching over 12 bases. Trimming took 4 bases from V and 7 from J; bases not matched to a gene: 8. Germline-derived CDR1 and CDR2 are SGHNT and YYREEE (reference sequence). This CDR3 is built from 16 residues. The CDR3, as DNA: TGTGCCAGCAGCCACGGGACAGGGGGCGCCGGCGGGGAGCTGTTTTTT. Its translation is CASSHGTGGAGGELFF.

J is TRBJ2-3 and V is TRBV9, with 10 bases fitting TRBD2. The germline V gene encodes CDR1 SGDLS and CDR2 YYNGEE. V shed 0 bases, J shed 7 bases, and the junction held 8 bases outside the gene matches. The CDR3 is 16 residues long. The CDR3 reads CASSVEAGGRTYTQYF. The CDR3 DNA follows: TGTGCCAGCAGCGTAGAAGCGGGGGGGCGAACTTATACGCAGTATTTT.

The CDR3 DNA reads as TGCAGTGCCACGCCACGGGCTGAAGCTTTCTTT. Amino acids: CSATPRAEAFF. The rearrangement links TRBV20-1 to TRBJ1-1, with unresolved D. This CDR3 spans 11 amino acids. The ends were cut back, 6 bases at V and 6 bases at J, with 11 bases in the middle. Germline-derived CDR1 and CDR2 are DFQATT and SNEGSKA (reference sequence).

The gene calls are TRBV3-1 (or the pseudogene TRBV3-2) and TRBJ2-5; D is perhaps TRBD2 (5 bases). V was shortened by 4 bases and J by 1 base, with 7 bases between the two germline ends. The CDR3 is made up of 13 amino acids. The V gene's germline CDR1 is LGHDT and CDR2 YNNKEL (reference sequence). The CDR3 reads CASSPGVQETQYF. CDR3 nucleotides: TGTGCCAGCAGCCCCGGGGTCCAAGAGACCCAGTACTTC.

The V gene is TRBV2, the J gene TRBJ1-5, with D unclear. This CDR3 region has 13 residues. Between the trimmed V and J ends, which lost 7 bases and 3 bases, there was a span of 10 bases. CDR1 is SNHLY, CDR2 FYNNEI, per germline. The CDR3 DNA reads TGTGCCAGCAATCCGGAGGTCAATCAGCCCCAGCATTTT. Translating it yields CASNPEVNQPQHF. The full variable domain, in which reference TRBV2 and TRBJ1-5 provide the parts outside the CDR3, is EPEVTQTPSHQVTQMGQEVILRCVPISNHLYFYWYRQILGQKVEFLVSFYNNEISEKSEIFDDQFSVERPDGSNFTLKIRSTKLEDSAMYFCASNPEVNQPQHFGDGTRLSIL.

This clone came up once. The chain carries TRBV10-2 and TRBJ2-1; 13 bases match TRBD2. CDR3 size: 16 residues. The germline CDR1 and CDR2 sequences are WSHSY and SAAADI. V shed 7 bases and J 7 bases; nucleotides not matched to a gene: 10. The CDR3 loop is CASTQGTSGAGNEQFF. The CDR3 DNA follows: TGCGCCAGCACCCAAGGGACTAGCGGGGCAGGAAATGAGCAGTTCTTC.

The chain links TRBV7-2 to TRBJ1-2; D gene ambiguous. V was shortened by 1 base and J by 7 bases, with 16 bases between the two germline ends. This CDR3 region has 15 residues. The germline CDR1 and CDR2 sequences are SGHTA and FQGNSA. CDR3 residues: CASSLGDGPNSGYTF. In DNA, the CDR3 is TGTGCCAGCAGCTTAGGTGATGGGCCAAATAGTGGCTACACCTTC.

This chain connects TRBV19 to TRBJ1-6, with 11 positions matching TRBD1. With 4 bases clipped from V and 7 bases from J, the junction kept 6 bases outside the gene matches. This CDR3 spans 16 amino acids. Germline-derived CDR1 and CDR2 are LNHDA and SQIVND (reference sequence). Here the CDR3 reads CASSTPGQGGNSPLHF. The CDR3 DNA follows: TGTGCCAGTAGTACCCCGGGACAGGGGGGAAATTCACCCCTCCACTTT.

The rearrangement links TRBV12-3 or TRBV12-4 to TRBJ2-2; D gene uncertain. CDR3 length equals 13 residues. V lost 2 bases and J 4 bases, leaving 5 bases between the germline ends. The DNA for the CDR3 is TGTGCCAGCAGTTTATCCAGCACCGGGGAGCTGTTTTTT. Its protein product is CASSLSSTGELFF.

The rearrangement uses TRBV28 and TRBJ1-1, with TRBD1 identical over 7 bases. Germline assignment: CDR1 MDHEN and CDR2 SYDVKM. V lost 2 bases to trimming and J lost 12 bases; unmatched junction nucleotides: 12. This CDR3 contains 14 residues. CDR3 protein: CASSLPSNRGESFF. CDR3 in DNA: TGTGCCAGCAGTTTACCCTCGAACAGGGGCGAGTCTTTCTTT.

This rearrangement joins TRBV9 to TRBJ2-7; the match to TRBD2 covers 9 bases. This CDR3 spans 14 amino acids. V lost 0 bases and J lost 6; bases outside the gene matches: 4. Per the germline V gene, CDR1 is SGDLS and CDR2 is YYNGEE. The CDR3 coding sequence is TGTGCCAGCAGCGTAGGGCGGGGGGGCTCCGAGCAGTACTTC. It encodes CASSVGRGGSEQYF.

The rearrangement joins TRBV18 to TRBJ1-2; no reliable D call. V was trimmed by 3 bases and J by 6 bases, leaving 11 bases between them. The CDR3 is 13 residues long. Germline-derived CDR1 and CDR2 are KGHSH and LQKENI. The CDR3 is CASSPSKGDGYTF. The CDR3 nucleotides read TGTGCCAGCTCACCGTCAAAGGGAGATGGCTACACCTTC.